The table lists the clone carrying this TCR gamma chain with a few counts. Its antigen remains unidentified. This sample stems from a study of Vδ1+ human thymocytes. Sorted Vdelta1+ thymocytes were roughly 98% to 99.6% pure. General study results and limits: Thymic TRG and TRD repertoires appeared highly polyclonal, with Gaussian CDR3 length distributions.

Sequences come from RNA converted to cDNA by reverse transcription. The CDR3 regions were amplified by multiplex PCR from V-gene primers to a constant-region primer. TCRdb re-processed the multiplex PCR reads via CATT. This table holds some 22,000 gamma-chain clones, roughly an eighth found once. V gave up 4 bases and J gave up 0 bases; unmatched junction bases: 2. The CDR3 sequence is 14 residues long. Germline V lookup: CDR1 VENAVY, CDR2 YDSYNSRV. The specimen was Vdelta1+ gamma-delta thymocytes from the thymus. As for subset: FACS-sorted CD3+ TCRalphabeta- TCRVdelta1+ TCRVdelta2- thymocytes. This sequence originates from a child less than two years old who had congenital heart surgery. The V and J genes are TRGV8 and TRGJP1. The CDR3 sequence: CATWEYTTGWFKIF. CDR3 in DNA: TGTGCCACCTGGGAATATACCACTGGTTGGTTCAAGATATTT.